This is a list of T cell receptor beta chains from one sample in a study of blood T cell repertoires in COVID-19. Some clones are missing from TCRdb's copy, which holds only in-frame ones; the method was immunoSEQ multiplex PCR. The table records about 110,000 clones, around 68% of them present only once. Sequencing was carried out using peripheral blood. Receptors were obtained from a woman in her fifties or sixties with acute or convalescent COVID-19. The CDR3 runs from the conserved cysteine through the conserved F or W. The order of the fields is clone size, D gene, V gene, J gene, CDR3 DNA, CDR3 protein. A D gene is named only where the DNA matches it firmly. Only part of the rows carry a size: once, few, many, or a class if the clone is expanded.

size: -; D: TRBD1; V: TRBV3-1/TRBV3-2; J: TRBJ2-6; DNA: TGTGCCAGCAGCCAAGATAGAGGGGGCGCTGGGGCCAACGTCCTGACTTTC; CDR3: CASSQDRGGAGANVLTF
size: -; D: TRBD2; V: TRBV7-2; J: TRBJ2-2; DNA: TGTGCCAGCAGCTTAGATAGGGACCGGGGGGGCGAAACCGGGGAGCTGTTTTTT; CDR3: CASSLDRDRGGETGELFF
size: -; D: -; V: TRBV18; J: TRBJ2-5; DNA: TGTGCCAGCTCACAGGGGGTCGAAGAGACCCAGTACTTC; CDR3: CASSQGVEETQYF
size: -; D: -; V: TRBV6-5; J: TRBJ1-2; DNA: TGTGCCAGTTACAGCTATGGCTACACCTTC; CDR3: CASYSYGYTF
size: -; D: TRBD1; V: TRBV2; J: TRBJ2-1; DNA: TGTGCCAGCAGAGAACAGGGGGGTGTCGGTGAGCAGTTCTTC; CDR3: CASREQGGVGEQFF
size: -; D: TRBD2; V: TRBV30; J: TRBJ2-7; DNA: TGTGCCTGGAGGAACCTAGCGGGGGACACCTCCTACGAGCAGTACTTC; CDR3: CAWRNLAGDTSYEQYF
size: -; D: -; V: TRBV30; J: TRBJ2-4; DNA: TGTGCCTGGAGTGTAAGGGGGAGCATTCAGTACTTC; CDR3: CAWSVRGSIQYF
size: -; D: -; V: TRBV19; J: TRBJ1-2; DNA: TGTGCCAGTAGTCTTCGACAGCGCTATGGCTACACCTTC; CDR3: CASSLRQRYGYTF
size: -; D: -; V: TRBV27; J: TRBJ2-7; DNA: TGTGCCAGCAGAGGGCTCACTAGCTCCTACGAGCAGTACTTC; CDR3: CASRGLTSSYEQYF
size: -; D: TRBD1; V: TRBV10-3; J: TRBJ1-1; DNA: TGTGCCATCAGTGAACCGGACAGGGGCAGGTTCACTGAAGCTTTCTTT; CDR3: CAISEPDRGRFTEAFF
size: -; D: TRBD1; V: TRBV28; J: TRBJ1-5; DNA: TGTGCCAGCAGTCCGGGGACAGGGTGGGGACAGCCCCAGCATTTT; CDR3: CASSPGTGWGQPQHF
size: -; D: -; V: TRBV29-1; J: TRBJ1-2; DNA: TGCAGCGTTGGAAGCAGGCTTAACTATGGCTACACCTTC; CDR3: CSVGSRLNYGYTF
size: -; D: -; V: TRBV4-1; J: TRBJ2-7; DNA: TGCGCCAGCAGCCCCAGACTAGCCTACGAGCAGTACTTC; CDR3: CASSPRLAYEQYF
size: once; D: TRBD2; V: TRBV11-1; J: TRBJ2-7; DNA: TGTGCCAGCAGCCCTCACTCGTACAGCGGGGTTTACGAGCAGTACTTC; CDR3: CASSPHSYSGVYEQYF
size: -; D: -; V: TRBV19; J: TRBJ1-5; DNA: TGTGCCAGTAGTACCGGGGGTGGGCCTAATCAGCCCCAGCATTTT; CDR3: CASSTGGGPNQPQHF
size: -; D: TRBD1; V: TRBV5-1; J: TRBJ2-7; DNA: TGCGCCAGCAGCTCGCAAGGACAGGGCGTGAAAACGGTGCAGTACTTC; CDR3: CASSSQGQGVKTVQYF
size: few; D: -; V: TRBV2; J: TRBJ2-7; DNA: TGTGCCAGCAGGGCCCCGACAGGATCCTACGAGCAGTACTTC; CDR3: CASRAPTGSYEQYF
size: -; D: -; V: TRBV9; J: TRBJ1-1; DNA: TGTGCCAGCAGCGTAGAGCTGAACACTGAAGCTTTCTTT; CDR3: CASSVELNTEAFF
size: -; D: -; V: TRBV6-1; J: TRBJ1-1; DNA: TGTGCCAGCAGTGAAGGTTTCCAGGGGAGGGAGGGATCTTACACTGAAGCTTTCTTT; CDR3: CASSEGFQGREGSYTEAFF
size: -; D: TRBD1; V: TRBV6-2/TRBV6-3; J: TRBJ2-7; DNA: TGTGCCAGCAGCAACAGGGGATACGAGCAGTACTTC; CDR3: CASSNRGYEQYF
size: -; D: TRBD2; V: TRBV7-8; J: TRBJ2-2; DNA: TGTGCCAGCAGCTTAGTAGCGGGGAGAGGCGGGGAGCTGTTTTTT; CDR3: CASSLVAGRGGELFF
size: -; D: TRBD1; V: TRBV11-2; J: TRBJ2-7; DNA: TGTGCCAGCAGCTTAGGTGGACAGGGGTACTACGAGCAGTACTTC; CDR3: CASSLGGQGYYEQYF
size: -; D: -; V: TRBV28; J: TRBJ2-4; DNA: TGTGCCAGCAGGTCAGGGGCTCTGGCCAAAAACATTCAGTACTTC; CDR3: CASRSGALAKNIQYF
size: -; D: TRBD1; V: TRBV28; J: TRBJ2-7; DNA: TGTGCCAGCGTCAACAGGGGTCACGAGCAGTACTTC; CDR3: CASVNRGHEQYF
size: many; D: -; V: TRBV19; J: TRBJ1-3; DNA: TGTGCCAGTAGTATGTTCGGCGGGGACACCATATATTTT; CDR3: CASSMFGGDTIYF
size: -; D: TRBD1; V: TRBV19; J: TRBJ1-2; DNA: TGTGCCAGTAGTAGACAGGGGACCTATGGCTACACCTTC; CDR3: CASSRQGTYGYTF
size: -; D: -; V: TRBV18; J: TRBJ2-5; DNA: TGTGCCAGCTCACCCACAGCAGAGACCCAGTACTTC; CDR3: CASSPTAETQYF
size: -; D: TRBD1; V: TRBV9; J: TRBJ1-2; DNA: TGTGCCAGCAGGCCTCAGGGGGCGCCCCGCGGCTACACCTTC; CDR3: CASRPQGAPRGYTF
size: -; D: TRBD2; V: TRBV7-8; J: TRBJ2-7; DNA: TGTGCCAGCAGCCCCCCTCGGAGGGCGGGGGGTTGGCGGAACGAGCAGTACTTC; CDR3: CASSPPRRAGGWRNEQYF
size: -; D: -; V: TRBV20-1; J: TRBJ2-7; DNA: TGCAGTGCTAGTACGGGGAGGTTAAAAGATGGCTACGAGCAGTACTTC; CDR3: CSASTGRLKDGYEQYF
size: -; D: TRBD1; V: TRBV7-3; J: TRBJ2-6; DNA: TGTGCCAGCAGCTTGACAGGGCGGGCTGGGGCCAACGTCCTGACTTTC; CDR3: CASSLTGRAGANVLTF
size: -; D: TRBD2; V: TRBV7-8; J: TRBJ2-5; DNA: TGTGCCAGCAGCTTAGAACGAGCGGGGGGAAGGGAGACCCAGTACTTC; CDR3: CASSLERAGGRETQYF
size: -; D: -; V: TRBV9; J: TRBJ1-6; DNA: TGTGCCAGCAGCGTAGCAGCAGGGGCCGATTCACCCCTCCACTTT; CDR3: CASSVAAGADSPLHF
size: -; D: -; V: TRBV6-6; J: TRBJ2-7; DNA: TGTGCCAGCAGTTTTCTTACAGGGATCTACGAGCAGTACTTC; CDR3: CASSFLTGIYEQYF
size: -; D: TRBD1; V: TRBV7-3; J: TRBJ2-3; DNA: TGTGCCAGCAGACGGACAGGGCTGAGCACAGATACGCAGTATTTT; CDR3: CASRRTGLSTDTQYF
size: -; D: TRBD2; V: TRBV29-1; J: TRBJ2-3; DNA: TGCAGCGTTGAACCCGGACTAGCGGCCACAGATACGCAGTATTTT; CDR3: CSVEPGLAATDTQYF
size: -; D: TRBD1; V: TRBV5-1; J: TRBJ2-2; DNA: TGCGCCAGCAGCAGTACGGGCGGGACAGGCACCGGGGAGCTGTTTTTT; CDR3: CASSSTGGTGTGELFF
size: few; D: TRBD1; V: TRBV7-2; J: TRBJ2-7; DNA: TGTGCCAGCAGCGCTGACAGGGGGATCTCCTACGAGCAGTACTTC; CDR3: CASSADRGISYEQYF
size: -; D: TRBD2; V: TRBV7-3; J: TRBJ2-3; DNA: TGTGCCAGCAGCTTATCCCGCGGGGGACCCACAGATACGCAGTATTTT; CDR3: CASSLSRGGPTDTQYF
size: once; D: -; V: TRBV6-5; J: TRBJ1-4; DNA: TGTGCCAGCAGAAGAGACAGTGCAACTAATGAAAAACTGTTTTTT; CDR3: CASRRDSATNEKLFF
size: -; D: -; V: TRBV18; J: TRBJ1-2; DNA: TGTGCCAGCTCCCCGCCAGACGGGGGACGTCGTGGCTACACCTTC; CDR3: CASSPPDGGRRGYTF
size: once; D: TRBD1; V: TRBV19; J: TRBJ1-5; DNA: TGTGCCAGTAGTACGACAGGGGGCGAACAGCCCCAGCATTTT; CDR3: CASSTTGGEQPQHF
size: -; D: TRBD1; V: TRBV10-3; J: TRBJ2-2; DNA: TGTGCCACCGGGGTAACAGGGGACACCGGGGAGCTGTTTTTT; CDR3: CATGVTGDTGELFF
size: -; D: TRBD1; V: TRBV19; J: TRBJ2-1; DNA: TGTGCCAGTCGAACAGGGGTTAGCAATGAGCAGTTCTTC; CDR3: CASRTGVSNEQFF
size: -; D: TRBD1; V: TRBV11-1; J: TRBJ1-6; DNA: TGTGCCAGCAGCTTAAGGACAGGGAATTCACCCCTCCACTTT; CDR3: CASSLRTGNSPLHF
size: -; D: TRBD1; V: TRBV7-2; J: TRBJ1-3; DNA: TGTGCCAGCAGCTTACAACAGGGGGATGGAAACACCATATATTTT; CDR3: CASSLQQGDGNTIYF
size: -; D: TRBD1; V: TRBV19; J: TRBJ1-5; DNA: TGTGCCACCCAAACGGGGGGACAGGGAGGTTGGCCCCAGCATTTT; CDR3: CATQTGGQGGWPQHF
size: -; D: TRBD2; V: TRBV10-3; J: TRBJ2-7; DNA: TGTGCCATCAGTGAGGGGACTAGCGGGCCGGCCTACGAGCAGTACTTC; CDR3: CAISEGTSGPAYEQYF
size: -; D: -; V: TRBV5-1; J: TRBJ1-2; DNA: TGCGCCAGCAGCTCCGGGCAGGGGAGACACTATGGCTACACCTTC; CDR3: CASSSGQGRHYGYTF
size: -; D: -; V: TRBV2; J: TRBJ2-1; DNA: TGTGCCAGCAGTGAAAGGGGGGGTCTTGGCAATGAGCAGTTCTTC; CDR3: CASSERGGLGNEQFF
size: -; D: -; V: TRBV10-3; J: TRBJ1-1; DNA: TGTGCCATCAGTGCTTCGGGTGCGAACACTGAAGCTTTCTTT; CDR3: CAISASGANTEAFF
size: -; D: TRBD1; V: TRBV27; J: TRBJ1-6; DNA: TGTGCCAGCAGTCCGCAGGGGGCTCGGAATTCACCCCTCCACTTT; CDR3: CASSPQGARNSPLHF
size: once; D: -; V: TRBV11-3; J: TRBJ2-1; DNA: TGTGCCAGCAGCTTAGATCCGGGACAGGGGAGACTAGCGGGTGACAATGAGCAGTTCTTC; CDR3: CASSLDPGQGRLAGDNEQFF
size: few; D: -; V: TRBV25-1; J: TRBJ1-5; DNA: TGTGCCAGCAGTGAGGGCCTCTATAGCAATCAGCCCCAGCATTTT; CDR3: CASSEGLYSNQPQHF
size: -; D: -; V: TRBV7-6; J: TRBJ1-1; DNA: TGTGCCAGCAGCTACGGGGGTGACAGTATGAACACTGAAGCTTTCTTT; CDR3: CASSYGGDSMNTEAFF
size: -; D: -; V: TRBV9; J: TRBJ1-1; DNA: TGTGCCAGCAGCGTAGATATGAACACTGAAGCTTTCTTT; CDR3: CASSVDMNTEAFF
size: -; D: -; V: TRBV6-1; J: TRBJ1-5; DNA: TGTGCCAGCAGTGAAATTAAACGGTTTCAGCCCCAGCATTTT; CDR3: CASSEIKRFQPQHF
size: -; D: -; V: TRBV6-4; J: TRBJ2-1; DNA: TGTGCCAGCAGTGACTCCCCCGGGACAAGGCCCTACAATGAGCAGTTCTTC; CDR3: CASSDSPGTRPYNEQFF